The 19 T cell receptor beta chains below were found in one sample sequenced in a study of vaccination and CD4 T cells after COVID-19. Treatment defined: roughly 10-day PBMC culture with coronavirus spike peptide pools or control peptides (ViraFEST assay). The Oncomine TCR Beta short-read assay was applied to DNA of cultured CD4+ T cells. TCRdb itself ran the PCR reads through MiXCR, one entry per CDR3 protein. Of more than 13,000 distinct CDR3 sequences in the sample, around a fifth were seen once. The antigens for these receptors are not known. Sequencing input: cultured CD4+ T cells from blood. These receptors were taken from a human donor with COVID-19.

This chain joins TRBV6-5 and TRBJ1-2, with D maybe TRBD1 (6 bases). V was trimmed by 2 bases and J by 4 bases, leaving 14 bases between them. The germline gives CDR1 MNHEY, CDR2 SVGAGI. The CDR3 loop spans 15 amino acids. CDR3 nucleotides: TGTGCCAGCAGTTACGGCGGAGGGGGGGTCTATGGCTACACCTTC. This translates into CASSYGGGGVYGYTF.

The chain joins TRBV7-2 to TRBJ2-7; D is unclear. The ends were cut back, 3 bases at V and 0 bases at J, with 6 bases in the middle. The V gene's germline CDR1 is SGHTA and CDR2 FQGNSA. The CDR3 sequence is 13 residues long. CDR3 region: CASSFPSSYEQYF. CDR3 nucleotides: TGTGCCAGCAGCTTTCCTAGCTCCTACGAGCAGTACTTC.

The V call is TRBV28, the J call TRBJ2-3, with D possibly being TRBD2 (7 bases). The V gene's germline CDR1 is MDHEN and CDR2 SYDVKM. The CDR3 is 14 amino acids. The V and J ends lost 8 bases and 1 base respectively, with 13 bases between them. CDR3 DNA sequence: TGTGCCAGCCTTTCCGGGGGGCGCACAGATACGCAGTATTTT. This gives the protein CASLSGGRTDTQYF.

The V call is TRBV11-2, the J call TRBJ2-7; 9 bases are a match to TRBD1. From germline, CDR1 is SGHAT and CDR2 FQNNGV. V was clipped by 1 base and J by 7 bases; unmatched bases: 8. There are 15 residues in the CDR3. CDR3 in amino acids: CASSLAGTGPWEQYF. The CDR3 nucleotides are TGTGCCAGCAGCTTAGCTGGGACAGGGCCATGGGAGCAGTACTTC.

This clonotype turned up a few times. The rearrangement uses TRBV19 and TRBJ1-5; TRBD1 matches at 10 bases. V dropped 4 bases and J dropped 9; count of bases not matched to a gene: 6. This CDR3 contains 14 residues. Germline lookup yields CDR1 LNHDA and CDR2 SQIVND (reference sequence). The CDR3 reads CASSTTGGGGPQHF. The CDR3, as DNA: TGTGCCAGTAGTACGACAGGGGGCGGTGGGCCCCAGCATTTT.

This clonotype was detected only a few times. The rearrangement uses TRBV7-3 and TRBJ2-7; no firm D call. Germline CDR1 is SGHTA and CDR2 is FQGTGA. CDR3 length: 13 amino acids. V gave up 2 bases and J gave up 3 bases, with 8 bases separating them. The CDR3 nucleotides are TGTGCCAGCAGCTTAGAAGACGGCTACGAGCAGTACTTC. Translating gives CASSLEDGYEQYF.

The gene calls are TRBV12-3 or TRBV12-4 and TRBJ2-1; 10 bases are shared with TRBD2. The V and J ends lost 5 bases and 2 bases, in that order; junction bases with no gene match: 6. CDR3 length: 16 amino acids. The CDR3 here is CASSGASGGTYNEQFF. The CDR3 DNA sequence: TGTGCCAGCAGTGGGGCTAGCGGGGGTACCTACAATGAGCAGTTCTTC.

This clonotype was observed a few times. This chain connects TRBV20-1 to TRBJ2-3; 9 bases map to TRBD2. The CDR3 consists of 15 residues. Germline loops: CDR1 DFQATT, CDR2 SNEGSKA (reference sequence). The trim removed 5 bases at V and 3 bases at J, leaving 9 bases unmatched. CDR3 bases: TGCAGTGCTTATTTCCTAGCGGGGATTACAGATACGCAGTATTTT. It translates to CSAYFLAGITDTQYF.

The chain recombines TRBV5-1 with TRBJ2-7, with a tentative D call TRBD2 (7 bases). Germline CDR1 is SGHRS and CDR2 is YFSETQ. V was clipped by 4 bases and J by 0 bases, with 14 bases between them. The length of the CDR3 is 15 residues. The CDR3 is CASSRGRGASYEQYF. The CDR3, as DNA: TGCGCCAGCAGCCGAGGTCGGGGGGCCTCCTACGAGCAGTACTTC. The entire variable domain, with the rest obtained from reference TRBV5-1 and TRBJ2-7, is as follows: KAGVTQTPRYLIKTRGQQVTLSCSPISGHRSVSWYQQTPGQGLQFLFEYFSETQRNKGNFPGRFSGRQFSNSRSEMNVSTLELGDSALYLCASSRGRGASYEQYFGPGTRLTVT.

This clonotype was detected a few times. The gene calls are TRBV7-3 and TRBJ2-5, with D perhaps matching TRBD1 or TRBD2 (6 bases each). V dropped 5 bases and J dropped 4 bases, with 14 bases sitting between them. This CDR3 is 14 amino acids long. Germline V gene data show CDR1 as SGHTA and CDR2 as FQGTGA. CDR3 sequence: CASSRGGFGETQYF. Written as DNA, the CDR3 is TGTGCCAGCAGCCGAGGGGGGTTTGGAGAGACCCAGTACTTC.

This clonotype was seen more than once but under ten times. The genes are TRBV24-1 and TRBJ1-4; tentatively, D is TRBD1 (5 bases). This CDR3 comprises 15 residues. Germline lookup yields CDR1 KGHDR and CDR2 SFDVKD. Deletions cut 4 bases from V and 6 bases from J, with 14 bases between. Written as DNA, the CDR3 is TGTGCCACCAGTGACCCAGGGTCATCGGATGAAAAACTGTTTTTT. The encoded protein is CATSDPGSSDEKLFF.

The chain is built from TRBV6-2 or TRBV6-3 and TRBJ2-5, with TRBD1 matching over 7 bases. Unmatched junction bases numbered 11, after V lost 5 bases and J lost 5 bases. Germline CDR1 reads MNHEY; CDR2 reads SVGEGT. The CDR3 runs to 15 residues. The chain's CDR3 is CASSPESTGWETQYF. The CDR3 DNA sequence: TGTGCCAGCAGTCCCGAATCGACAGGGTGGGAGACCCAGTACTTC.

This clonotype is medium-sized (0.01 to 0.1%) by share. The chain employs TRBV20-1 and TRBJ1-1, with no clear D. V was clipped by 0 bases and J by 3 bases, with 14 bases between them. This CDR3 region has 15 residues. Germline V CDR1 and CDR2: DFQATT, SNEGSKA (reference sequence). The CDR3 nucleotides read TGCAGTGCTAGAGATCCCCCAGGAGAGGACACTGAAGCTTTCTTT. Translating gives CSARDPPGEDTEAFF.

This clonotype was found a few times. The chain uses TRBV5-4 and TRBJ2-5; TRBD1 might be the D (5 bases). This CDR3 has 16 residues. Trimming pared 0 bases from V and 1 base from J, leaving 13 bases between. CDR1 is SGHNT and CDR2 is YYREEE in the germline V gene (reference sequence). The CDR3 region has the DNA TGTGCCAGCAGCTTGGTCATTGCAGGGTCCCAAGAGACCCAGTACTTC. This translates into CASSLVIAGSQETQYF.

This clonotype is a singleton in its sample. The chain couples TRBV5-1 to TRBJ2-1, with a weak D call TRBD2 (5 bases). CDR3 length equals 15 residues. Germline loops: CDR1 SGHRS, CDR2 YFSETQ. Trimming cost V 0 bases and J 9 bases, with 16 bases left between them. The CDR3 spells CASSLGATGFGEQFF. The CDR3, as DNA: TGCGCCAGCAGCTTGGGGGCAACGGGATTTGGTGAGCAGTTCTTC.

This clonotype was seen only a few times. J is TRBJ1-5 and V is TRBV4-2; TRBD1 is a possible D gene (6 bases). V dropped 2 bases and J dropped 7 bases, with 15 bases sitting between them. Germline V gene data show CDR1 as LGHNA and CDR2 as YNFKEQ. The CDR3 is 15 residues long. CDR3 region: CASSQSPGARQPQHF. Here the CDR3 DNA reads TGTGCCAGCAGCCAATCTCCAGGGGCGAGACAGCCCCAGCATTTT.

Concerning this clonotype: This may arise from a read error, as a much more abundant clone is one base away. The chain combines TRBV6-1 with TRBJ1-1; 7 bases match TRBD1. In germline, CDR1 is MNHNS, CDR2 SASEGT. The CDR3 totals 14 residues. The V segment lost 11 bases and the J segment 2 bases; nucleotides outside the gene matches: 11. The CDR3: CACTLRQGNTEAFF. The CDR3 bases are TGTGCCTGCACCCTACGACAGGGCAACACTGAAGCTTTCTTT.

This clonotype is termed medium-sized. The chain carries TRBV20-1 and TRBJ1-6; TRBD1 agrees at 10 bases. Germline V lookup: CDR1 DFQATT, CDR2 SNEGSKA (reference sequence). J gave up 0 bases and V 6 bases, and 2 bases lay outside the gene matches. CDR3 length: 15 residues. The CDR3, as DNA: TGCAGTGCGGGACAGGGGAGCTCCTATAATTCACCCCTCCACTTT. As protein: CSAGQGSSYNSPLHF.

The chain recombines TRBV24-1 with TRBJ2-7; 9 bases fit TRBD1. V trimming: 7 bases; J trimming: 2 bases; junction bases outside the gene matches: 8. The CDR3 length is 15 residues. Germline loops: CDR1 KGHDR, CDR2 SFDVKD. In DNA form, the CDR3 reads TGTGCCACCAGGGGGGGGGGACAGGGAACCTACGAGCAGTACTTC. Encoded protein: CATRGGGQGTYEQYF.